These 25 T cell receptor beta chains originate from one sample sequenced in a study of CD8+ T cells in alopecia areata. The sequencing template was cDNA reverse transcribed from extracted RNA. TCRdb's copy holds only in-frame clones and misses some; the assay was immunoSEQ multiplex PCR. The table has more than 95,000 clones, over 60% seen once. The specimen was CD4+ T cells sorted from blood. The receptors shown here come from a human donor in good health.

This chain's CDR3 is CASRSGGAHEQYF. Here the CDR3 DNA reads TGTGCCAGCCGGAGCGGGGGGGCGCACGAGCAGTACTTC. The chain joins TRBV28 to TRBJ2-7; 10 bases align to TRBD2. With V trimmed by 8 bases and J by 5 bases, 6 bases remained unmatched. This CDR3 has 13 residues. Germline-derived CDR1 and CDR2 are MDHEN and SYDVKM. Full variable domain (rest looked up from reference TRBV28 and TRBJ2-7): DVKVTQSSRYLVKRTGEKVFLECVQDMDHENMFWYRQDPGLGLRLIYFSYDVKMKEKGDIPEGYSVSREKKERFSLILESASTNQTSMYLCASRSGGAHEQYFGPGTRLTVT.

The chain is built from TRBV28 and TRBJ2-3; the D gene is possibly TRBD2 (6 bases). The CDR3 is made up of 12 amino acids. The V and J ends lost 7 bases and 11 bases respectively, with 16 bases between them. Per germline, CDR1 MDHEN and CDR2 SYDVKM. The CDR3: CASTSARGGQYF. DNA for the CDR3: TGTGCCAGCACCTCCGCTCGGGGAGGGCAGTATTTT.

The sample holds a few counts of this clone. The chain has TRBV6-1 and TRBJ2-7; D is possibly TRBD1 (6 bases). The CDR3 loop spans 15 amino acids. Trimming pared 6 bases from V and 0 bases from J, leaving 15 bases between. Germline V gene lookup returns CDR1 MNHNS and CDR2 SASEGT. The CDR3 sequence is CASSPRGTGSYEQYF. For the CDR3, the DNA is TGTGCCAGCAGCCCCAGGGGCACGGGCTCCTACGAGCAGTACTTC.

This clone was recorded a few times. The rearrangement links TRBV5-6 to TRBJ2-7; no reliable D call. With 7 bases removed from V and 2 bases from J, the gap between germline ends came to 16 bases. The CDR3 spans 14 residues. CDR1 is SGHDT, CDR2 YYEEEE, per germline. CDR3 sequence: CASGQEIPPYEQYF. In DNA form, the CDR3 reads TGTGCCAGCGGTCAGGAAATCCCTCCCTACGAGCAGTACTTC. The full variable domain, its missing parts supplied by reference TRBV5-6 and TRBJ2-7, is DAGVTQSPTHLIKTRGQQVTLRCSPKSGHDTVSWYQQALGQGPQFIFQYYEEEERQRGNFPDRFSGHQFPNYSSELNVNALLLGDSALYLCASGQEIPPYEQYFGPGTRLTVT.

This clone has just one count. The chain carries TRBV2 and TRBJ2-3, with D tentatively TRBD2 (5 bases). This CDR3 is 15 amino acids long. CDR1 and CDR2 (germline): SNHLY, FYNNEI. Trimming removed 6 bases at V and 3 bases at J, with 16 bases between. CDR3 bases: TGTGCCAGCAGCGGGTCGGGGAAGAGTACAGATACGCAGTATTTT. Translated: CASSGSGKSTDTQYF.

This chain uses TRBV4-1 with TRBJ2-3, with D maybe TRBD2 (6 bases). The germline V gene has CDR1 MGHRA and CDR2 YSYEKL. V lost 4 bases and J lost 9, with 23 bases in between. The CDR3 is 16 residues long. This CDR3 is CASSPVSGPADRTQYF. DNA for the CDR3: TGCGCCAGCAGCCCCGTGAGCGGGCCCGCAGATAGGACGCAGTATTTT.

V is TRBV2 and J is TRBJ2-5; 7 bases match TRBD1. Germline lookup yields CDR1 SNHLY and CDR2 FYNNEI. The trim removed 8 bases at V and 5 bases at J, leaving 11 bases unmatched. The CDR3 consists of 14 residues. CDR3: CASGRDRTGETQYF. For the CDR3, the DNA is TGTGCCAGCGGACGGGACAGAACGGGGGAGACCCAGTACTTC.

The chain uses TRBV2 and TRBJ2-2, with 8 bases that match TRBD2. J gave up 2 bases and V 5 bases, and 4 bases lay outside the gene matches. This CDR3 has 15 residues. From germline, CDR1 is SNHLY and CDR2 FYNNEI. As DNA, the CDR3 is TGTGCCAGCAGTCTTAGCGGGGCAAACACCGGGGAGCTGTTTTTT. It translates to CASSLSGANTGELFF. Supplemented by reference TRBV2 and TRBJ2-2, the full variable domain reads EPEVTQTPSHQVTQMGQEVILRCVPISNHLYFYWYRQILGQKVEFLVSFYNNEISEKSEIFDDQFSVERPDGSNFTLKIRSTKLEDSAMYFCASSLSGANTGELFFGEGSRLTVL.

The rearrangement links TRBV30 to TRBJ2-5; 16 bases are shared with TRBD2. Trimming took 2 bases from V and 4 from J; bases not matched to a gene: 10. The CDR3 runs to 18 residues. The germline gives CDR1 GTSNPN, CDR2 SVGIG (reference sequence). The CDR3 nucleotides are TGTGCCTGGAGTCGTCCGGGACTAGCGGGGGGGCCGGGAGAGACCCAGTACTTC. This encodes CAWSRPGLAGGPGETQYF.

This clone came up once. V and J are TRBV15 and TRBJ2-2, with TRBD2 matching over 8 bases. The CDR3 has 16 amino acids. CDR1 and CDR2 from the germline V gene are LNHNV and YYDKDF (reference sequence). V dropped 2 bases and J dropped 1; count of bases not matched to a gene: 3. CDR3 protein: CATSRIAGRNTGELFF. DNA for the CDR3: TGTGCCACCAGCAGAATAGCGGGGCGGAACACCGGGGAGCTGTTTTTT.

The rearrangement uses TRBV30 and TRBJ1-3; no firm D call. The germline V and J ends were trimmed by 3 bases and 5 bases, with 5 bases remaining between them. Germline loops: CDR1 GTSNPN, CDR2 SVGIG (reference sequence). The CDR3 totals 11 residues. CDR3: CAWSDRNTIYF. CDR3 nucleotide sequence: TGTGCCTGGAGCGACAGAAACACCATATATTTT.

This chain links TRBV2 with TRBJ2-2; 12 bases are shared with TRBD1. The length of the CDR3 is 15 residues. With V trimmed by 6 bases and J by 5 bases, 4 bases remained unmatched. Germline loops: CDR1 SNHLY, CDR2 FYNNEI. CDR3 sequence: CASRGTGGETGELFF. CDR3 coding DNA: TGTGCCAGCAGGGGGACAGGGGGCGAGACCGGGGAGCTGTTTTTT. Combining the CDR3 with reference TRBV2 and TRBJ2-2 gives the whole variable domain EPEVTQTPSHQVTQMGQEVILRCVPISNHLYFYWYRQILGQKVEFLVSFYNNEISEKSEIFDDQFSVERPDGSNFTLKIRSTKLEDSAMYFCASRGTGGETGELFFGEGSRLTVL.

V is TRBV28 and J is TRBJ2-5; tentative D call: TRBD1 (7 bases). This CDR3 is built from 12 residues. Trimming took off 8 bases at V and 5 bases at J, with 12 bases between the two ends. Per the germline V gene, CDR1 is MDHEN and CDR2 is SYDVKM. The CDR3 region is CASGGGGETQYF. In DNA form, the CDR3 reads TGTGCCAGCGGAGGGGGCGGGGAGACCCAGTACTTC.

The gene calls are TRBV4-2 and TRBJ2-7; TRBD1 aligns across 9 bases. Trimming cost V 1 base and J 6 bases; bases outside gene matches: 13. Germline values: CDR1 LGHNA, CDR2 YNFKEQ. This CDR3 region has 17 residues. DNA of the CDR3: TGTGCCAGCAGCCAAGTTAGGCCGGGACAGGGCACAACCGAGCAGTACTTC. It is translated as CASSQVRPGQGTTEQYF.

The V call is TRBV28, the J call TRBJ1-1; no clear D. This CDR3 has 13 residues. Trimming cost V 5 bases and J 1 base, with 8 bases left between them. CDR1 is MDHEN and CDR2 is SYDVKM in the germline V gene. DNA for the CDR3: TGTGCCAGCAGTCCCCCGGAGAACACTGAAGCTTTCTTT. This gives the protein CASSPPENTEAFF.

This clone is a singleton in its sample. This chain links TRBV6-6 with TRBJ1-5, with 11 nucleotides matching TRBD1. The J segment lost 7 bases and the V segment lost 4 bases, leaving 3 bases of the junction unmatched. Germline V CDR1 and CDR2: MNHNY, SVGAGI (reference sequence). The CDR3 is 14 amino acids. The CDR3 DNA is TGTGCCAGCAGTTCCGGGACAGGGGGACAGCCCCAGCATTTT. Amino acids: CASSSGTGGQPQHF.

The chain combines TRBV4-1 with TRBJ2-5; 11 bases align to TRBD2. V lost 8 bases to trimming and J lost 2 bases; unmatched junction nucleotides: 4. Germline V lookup: CDR1 MGHRA, CDR2 YSYEKL. This CDR3 has 14 amino acids. As DNA, the CDR3 is TGCGCCAGCCGAAGACTAGCGGGGCAAGAGACCCAGTACTTC. Translated: CASRRLAGQETQYF.

This CDR3 is CASSFDRMNTEAFF. The DNA of the CDR3 is TGTGCCAGCAGCTTTGACAGGATGAACACTGAAGCTTTCTTT. This chain uses TRBV7-3 with TRBJ1-1; tentatively, D is TRBD1 (6 bases). The germline CDR1 and CDR2 sequences are SGHTA and FQGTGA. Trimming took 3 bases from V and 0 from J, leaving 8 bases between them. This CDR3 is built from 14 residues.

This chain joins TRBV30 and TRBJ1-4, with 7 bases matching TRBD1. This CDR3 spans 15 amino acids. Germline values: CDR1 GTSNPN, CDR2 SVGIG (reference sequence). Trimming at V came to 4 bases and at J to 7 bases, leaving 12 bases not matched to a gene. CDR3 coding DNA: TGTGCCTGGAAGCTCCAGACAGGGCGGAGTGAAAAACTGTTTTTT. It codes for CAWKLQTGRSEKLFF. Combining the CDR3 with reference TRBV30 and TRBJ1-4 gives the whole variable domain SQTIHQWPATLVQPVGSPLSLECTVEGTSNPNLYWYRQAAGRGLQLLFYSVGIGQISSEVPQNLSASRPQDRQFILSSKKLLLSDSGFYLCAWKLQTGRSEKLFFGSGTQLSVL.

The chain couples TRBV29-1 to TRBJ1-2; D is unresolved. Trimming took off 1 base at V and 8 bases at J, with 11 bases between the two ends. The length of the CDR3 is 12 residues. The V gene's germline CDR1 is SQVTM and CDR2 ANQGSEA. The CDR3 bases are TGCAGCGTTGAAGCCCCCCCTAGAGGCTACACCTTC. This encodes CSVEAPPRGYTF.

V is TRBV18 and J is TRBJ2-1; 14 nucleotides align to TRBD2. V was clipped by 1 base and J by 9 bases; unmatched bases: 8. CDR1 and CDR2 (germline): KGHSH, LQKENI. This CDR3 region has 17 residues. CDR3: CASSPLRTSGGQGEQFF. CDR3 sequence (DNA): TGTGCCAGCTCACCACTCCGGACTAGCGGGGGGCAGGGTGAGCAGTTCTTC.

This chain's CDR3 is CASSFTPGSAFF. CDR3 in DNA: TGCGCCAGCAGCTTCACACCAGGGTCGGCTTTCTTT. The chain recombines TRBV4-1 with TRBJ1-1; D is perhaps TRBD1 (5 bases). V lost 5 bases and J lost 11, with 15 bases in between. The CDR3 length is 12 residues. Germline V CDR1 and CDR2: MGHRA, YSYEKL.

The chain uses TRBV29-1 and TRBJ1-3; 8 nucleotides line up with TRBD1. The V gene end was trimmed by 6 bases and the J gene end by 0 bases; junction bases not matched to a gene: 13. From germline, CDR1 is SQVTM and CDR2 ANQGSEA. This CDR3 contains 17 residues. The CDR3 bases are TGCAGCGTGCGTGGACAAAACAGGGGGAACTCTGGAAACACCATATATTTT. Residues: CSVRGQNRGNSGNTIYF. Filled out from reference TRBV29-1 and TRBJ1-3, the complete variable domain reads SAVISQKPSRDICQRGTSLTIQCQVDSQVTMMFWYRQQPGQSLTLIATANQGSEATYESGFVIDKFPISRPNLTFSTLTVSNMSPEDSSIYLCSVRGQNRGNSGNTIYFGEGSWLTVV.

V usage is TRBV5-6 and J usage is TRBJ2-6; TRBD1 matches 8 bases. The V gene's germline CDR1 is SGHDT and CDR2 YYEEEE. The junction had 4 bases not matched to a gene; V was cut back by 6 bases and J by 11 bases. This CDR3 is built from 12 residues. The CDR3 bases are TGTGCCAGCACCCGACAGGGGCACGTCCTGACTTTC. This encodes CASTRQGHVLTF.

This clone was counted a few times. The chain has TRBV7-9 and TRBJ1-2; no clear D. CDR3 length: 13 residues. CDR1 is SEHNR, CDR2 FQNEAQ, per germline (reference sequence). V shed 2 bases and J shed 4 bases, with 8 bases lying between them. CDR3 nucleotides: TGTGCCAGCAGCTTAACAGACACCTATGGCTACACCTTC. This encodes CASSLTDTYGYTF.